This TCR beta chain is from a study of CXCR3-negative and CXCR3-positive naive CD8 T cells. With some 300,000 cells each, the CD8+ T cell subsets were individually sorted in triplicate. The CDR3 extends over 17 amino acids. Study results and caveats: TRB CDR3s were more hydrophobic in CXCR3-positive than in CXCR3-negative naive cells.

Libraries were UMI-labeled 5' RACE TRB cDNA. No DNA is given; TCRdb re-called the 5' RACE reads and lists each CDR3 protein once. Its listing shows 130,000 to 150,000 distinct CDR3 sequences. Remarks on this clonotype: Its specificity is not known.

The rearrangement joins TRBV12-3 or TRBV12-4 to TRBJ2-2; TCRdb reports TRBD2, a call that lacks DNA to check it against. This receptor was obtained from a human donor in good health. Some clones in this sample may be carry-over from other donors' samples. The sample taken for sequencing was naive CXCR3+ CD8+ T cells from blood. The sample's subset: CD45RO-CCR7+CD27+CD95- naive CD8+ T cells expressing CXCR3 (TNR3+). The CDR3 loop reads CASSFRRLAGAGGELFF.